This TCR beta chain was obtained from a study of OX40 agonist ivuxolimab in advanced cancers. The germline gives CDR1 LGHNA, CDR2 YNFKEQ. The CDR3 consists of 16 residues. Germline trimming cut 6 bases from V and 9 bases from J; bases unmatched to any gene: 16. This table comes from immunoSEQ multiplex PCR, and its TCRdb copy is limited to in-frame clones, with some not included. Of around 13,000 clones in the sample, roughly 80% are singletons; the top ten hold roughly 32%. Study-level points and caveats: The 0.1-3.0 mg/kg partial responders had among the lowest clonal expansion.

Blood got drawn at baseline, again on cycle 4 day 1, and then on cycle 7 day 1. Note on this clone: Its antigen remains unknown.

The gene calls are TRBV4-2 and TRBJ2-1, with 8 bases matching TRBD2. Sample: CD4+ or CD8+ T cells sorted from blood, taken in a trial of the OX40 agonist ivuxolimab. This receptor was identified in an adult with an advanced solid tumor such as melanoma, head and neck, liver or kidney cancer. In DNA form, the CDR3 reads TGTGCCAGCAGTCCAAGGGGGACGGGAGGGCCAGGTGAGCAGTTCTTC. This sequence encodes CASSPRGTGGPGEQFF.